Listed below are T cell receptor beta chains from one sample, sequenced in a study of blood T cell repertoires in COVID-19. Sequencing was performed with immunoSEQ multiplex PCR; in TCRdb, only in-frame clones are kept and a portion is missing. The top ten hold roughly 3.4% of the sample, which has 99,000 or so clones, roughly 80% seen once. Sequenced sample: peripheral blood. The receptors come from a woman older than 75 with active or convalescent COVID-19. The CDR3 runs from the conserved cysteine through the conserved F or W. The order of the fields is CDR3 length, V gene, J gene, clone size, D gene, CDR3 protein, CDR3 DNA. The D gene is left open where the match is weak. Size tells how often a clone was seen (once, few, many) or the class of an expanded clone, and some rows leave it out.

len: 17
v_gene: TRBV11-2
j_gene: TRBJ2-3
abundance: NA
d_gene: TRBD2
CDR3aa: CASGSQILAGGGDTQYF
CDR3nt: TGTGCCAGCGGATCCCAAATTTTAGCGGGGGGTGGAGATACGCAGTATTTT

len: 15
v_gene: TRBV9
j_gene: TRBJ1-3
abundance: NA
d_gene: NA
CDR3aa: CASSVVAGLGNTIYF
CDR3nt: TGTGCCAGCAGCGTAGTGGCAGGGCTCGGAAACACCATATATTTT

len: 14
v_gene: TRBV2
j_gene: TRBJ1-1
abundance: NA
d_gene: NA
CDR3aa: CASSEDIMNTEAFF
CDR3nt: TGTGCCAGCAGTGAGGACATCATGAACACTGAAGCTTTCTTT

len: 16
v_gene: TRBV4-3
j_gene: TRBJ1-3
abundance: NA
d_gene: TRBD1
CDR3aa: CASSQDPQGGGNTIYF
CDR3nt: TGCGCCAGCAGCCAAGACCCACAGGGGGGGGGAAACACCATATATTTT

len: 17
v_gene: TRBV9
j_gene: TRBJ2-5
abundance: NA
d_gene: NA
CDR3aa: CASSPGGGRELGETQYF
CDR3nt: TGTGCCAGCAGCCCAGGGGGAGGTCGGGAACTGGGGGAGACCCAGTACTTC

len: 12
v_gene: TRBV30
j_gene: TRBJ1-4
abundance: NA
d_gene: NA
CDR3aa: CAWSPGSKKLFF
CDR3nt: TGTGCCTGGAGTCCGGGGTCCAAAAAACTGTTTTTT

len: 13
v_gene: TRBV5-1
j_gene: TRBJ1-1
abundance: NA
d_gene: TRBD1
CDR3aa: CASSPRDSTEAFF
CDR3nt: TGCGCCAGCAGCCCCCGGGACAGTACTGAAGCTTTCTTT

len: 15
v_gene: TRBV7-2
j_gene: TRBJ1-1
abundance: NA
d_gene: NA
CDR3aa: CASSLRAGRGTEAFF
CDR3nt: TGTGCCAGCAGCTTGAGAGCAGGGAGGGGGACTGAAGCTTTCTTT

len: 15
v_gene: TRBV27
j_gene: TRBJ1-4
abundance: NA
d_gene: TRBD1
CDR3aa: CASSLLTGVGEKLFF
CDR3nt: TGTGCCAGCAGTTTGTTGACAGGGGTTGGGGAAAAACTGTTTTTT

len: 11
v_gene: TRBV2
j_gene: TRBJ2-4
abundance: NA
d_gene: NA
CDR3aa: CASSDGNIQYF
CDR3nt: TGTGCCAGCAGTGACGGGAACATTCAGTACTTC

len: 15
v_gene: TRBV5-1
j_gene: TRBJ2-7
abundance: NA
d_gene: TRBD2
CDR3aa: CASSPVAGDQGEQYF
CDR3nt: TGCGCCAGCAGCCCTGTAGCGGGAGATCAGGGCGAGCAGTACTTC

len: 15
v_gene: TRBV6-5
j_gene: TRBJ2-7
abundance: NA
d_gene: NA
CDR3aa: CASRSWGGDSYEQYF
CDR3nt: TGTGCCAGCAGATCATGGGGCGGGGACTCCTACGAGCAGTACTTC

len: 15
v_gene: TRBV6-5
j_gene: TRBJ2-3
abundance: NA
d_gene: NA
CDR3aa: CASNPWTGSTDTQYF
CDR3nt: TGTGCCAGCAATCCGTGGACTGGTAGCACAGATACGCAGTATTTT

len: 15
v_gene: TRBV19
j_gene: TRBJ1-6
abundance: NA
d_gene: NA
CDR3aa: CASRSRSSYNSPLHF
CDR3nt: TGTGCCAGTAGAAGCCGGAGCTCCTATAATTCACCCCTCCACTTT

len: 15
v_gene: TRBV4-1
j_gene: TRBJ1-4
abundance: NA
d_gene: NA
CDR3aa: CASSQVAGYSGKLFF
CDR3nt: TGCGCCAGCAGCCAAGTGGCAGGGTATAGCGGAAAACTGTTTTTT

len: 13
v_gene: TRBV18
j_gene: TRBJ1-1
abundance: NA
d_gene: NA
CDR3aa: CASSRDQNTEAFF
CDR3nt: TGTGCCAGCTCACGAGATCAGAACACTGAAGCTTTCTTT

len: 12
v_gene: TRBV12-3/TRBV12-4
j_gene: TRBJ1-2
abundance: NA
d_gene: TRBD1
CDR3aa: CASSLNEDRLTF
CDR3nt: TGTGCCAGCAGTTTAAACGAGGACAGGCTCACCTTC

len: 15
v_gene: TRBV7-6
j_gene: TRBJ1-2
abundance: NA
d_gene: NA
CDR3aa: CASSSTDRGKHGYTF
CDR3nt: TGTGCCAGCAGCTCGACCGACCGAGGGAAGCATGGCTACACCTTC

len: 16
v_gene: TRBV11-3
j_gene: TRBJ2-3
abundance: NA
d_gene: TRBD2
CDR3aa: CASSSEPSGPTDTQYF
CDR3nt: TGTGCCAGCAGCTCCGAGCCTAGCGGGCCCACAGATACGCAGTATTTT

len: 13
v_gene: TRBV5-4
j_gene: TRBJ1-4
abundance: NA
d_gene: NA
CDR3aa: CASSLGLDQKLFF
CDR3nt: TGTGCCAGCAGCCTTGGACTAGACCAAAAACTGTTTTTT

len: 13
v_gene: TRBV5-6
j_gene: TRBJ1-2
abundance: NA
d_gene: NA
CDR3aa: CASSSGSHYGYTF
CDR3nt: TGTGCCAGCAGCTCGGGGAGTCACTATGGCTACACCTTC

len: 17
v_gene: TRBV5-1
j_gene: TRBJ1-6
abundance: NA
d_gene: TRBD1
CDR3aa: CASSSKPGQGGNSPLHF
CDR3nt: TGCGCCAGCAGTTCGAAGCCGGGACAGGGGGGCAATTCACCCCTCCACTTT

len: 13
v_gene: TRBV5-5
j_gene: TRBJ2-1
abundance: NA
d_gene: NA
CDR3aa: CASSAGTYNEQFF
CDR3nt: TGTGCCAGCAGCGCCGGGACTTACAATGAGCAGTTCTTC

len: 14
v_gene: TRBV19
j_gene: TRBJ2-5
abundance: NA
d_gene: NA
CDR3aa: CASSIDPRLETQYF
CDR3nt: TGTGCCAGTAGTATAGATCCGAGGCTTGAGACCCAGTACTTC

len: 16
v_gene: TRBV7-2
j_gene: TRBJ1-2
abundance: NA
d_gene: TRBD1
CDR3aa: CASGRPKQGTNYGYTF
CDR3nt: TGTGCCAGCGGACGTCCTAAACAGGGGACTAACTATGGCTACACCTTC

len: 13
v_gene: TRBV5-1
j_gene: TRBJ2-5
abundance: NA
d_gene: NA
CDR3aa: CASSLQSGETQYF
CDR3nt: TGCGCCAGCAGCTTGCAATCTGGCGAGACCCAGTACTTC

len: 13
v_gene: TRBV27
j_gene: TRBJ2-7
abundance: NA
d_gene: NA
CDR3aa: CASRTGHLYEQYF
CDR3nt: TGTGCCAGCAGGACAGGTCACCTCTACGAGCAGTACTTC

len: 14
v_gene: TRBV25-1
j_gene: TRBJ2-7
abundance: few
d_gene: NA
CDR3aa: CASSSQAEGNEQYF
CDR3nt: TGTGCCAGCAGTAGTCAGGCCGAGGGAAACGAGCAGTACTTC

len: 13
v_gene: TRBV6-5
j_gene: TRBJ1-1
abundance: NA
d_gene: TRBD1
CDR3aa: CASSYSMGQGTFF
CDR3nt: TGTGCCAGCAGTTACTCGATGGGACAGGGTACTTTCTTT

len: 16
v_gene: TRBV18
j_gene: TRBJ2-7
abundance: NA
d_gene: TRBD1
CDR3aa: CASSPRDRLSPYEQYF
CDR3nt: TGTGCCAGCTCACCCCGGGACAGGTTGTCCCCCTACGAGCAGTACTTC

len: 15
v_gene: TRBV3-1/TRBV3-2
j_gene: TRBJ2-7
abundance: NA
d_gene: NA
CDR3aa: CASSKDPRGSYEQYF
CDR3nt: TGTGCCAGCAGCAAGGACCCCCGGGGGTCCTACGAGCAGTACTTC

len: 15
v_gene: TRBV28
j_gene: TRBJ1-5
abundance: NA
d_gene: NA
CDR3aa: CASSPLGESNQPQHF
CDR3nt: TGTGCCAGCAGTCCCCTTGGTGAGAGCAATCAGCCCCAGCATTTT

len: 15
v_gene: TRBV5-1
j_gene: TRBJ1-4
abundance: NA
d_gene: TRBD1
CDR3aa: CASSAGQGNDEKLFF
CDR3nt: TGCGCCAGCAGCGCCGGACAGGGGAACGACGAAAAACTGTTTTTT

len: 15
v_gene: TRBV7-9
j_gene: TRBJ2-6
abundance: NA
d_gene: NA
CDR3aa: CASSQDSSGANVLTF
CDR3nt: TGTGCCAGCAGCCAGGACAGCTCTGGGGCCAACGTCCTGACTTTC

len: 14
v_gene: TRBV15
j_gene: TRBJ1-1
abundance: NA
d_gene: NA
CDR3aa: CATSRDGVNTEAFF
CDR3nt: TGTGCCACCAGCAGAGATGGAGTCAACACTGAAGCTTTCTTT

len: 14
v_gene: TRBV6-6
j_gene: TRBJ2-3
abundance: NA
d_gene: NA
CDR3aa: CASSYRGSGDTQYF
CDR3nt: TGTGCCAGCAGTTATCGAGGCTCCGGGGATACGCAGTATTTT

len: 12
v_gene: TRBV28
j_gene: TRBJ2-7
abundance: NA
d_gene: TRBD1
CDR3aa: CASSSANRGKYF
CDR3nt: TGTGCCAGCAGTTCCGCAAACAGGGGAAAGTACTTC

len: 13
v_gene: TRBV10-3
j_gene: TRBJ1-1
abundance: NA
d_gene: NA
CDR3aa: CAMSGMGATEAFF
CDR3nt: TGTGCCATGTCAGGGATGGGGGCCACTGAAGCTTTCTTT

len: 18
v_gene: TRBV28
j_gene: TRBJ2-3
abundance: NA
d_gene: TRBD2
CDR3aa: CASSFEGLAVTSTDTQYF
CDR3nt: TGTGCCAGCAGTTTTGAGGGGCTAGCGGTTACTAGCACAGATACGCAGTATTTT

len: 15
v_gene: TRBV19
j_gene: TRBJ1-4
abundance: NA
d_gene: TRBD1
CDR3aa: CASSHNRGSNEKLFF
CDR3nt: TGTGCCAGTAGCCACAACAGGGGGTCTAATGAAAAACTGTTTTTT

len: 13
v_gene: TRBV18
j_gene: TRBJ1-5
abundance: NA
d_gene: NA
CDR3aa: CASSPEGNQPQHF
CDR3nt: TGTGCCAGCTCACCTGAGGGCAATCAGCCCCAGCATTTT

len: 15
v_gene: TRBV2
j_gene: TRBJ1-1
abundance: NA
d_gene: NA
CDR3aa: CASSLGHPMNTEAFF
CDR3nt: TGTGCCAGCAGCTTGGGACATCCCATGAACACTGAAGCTTTCTTT

len: 12
v_gene: TRBV6-5
j_gene: TRBJ2-7
abundance: NA
d_gene: NA
CDR3aa: CASSLEGIEQYF
CDR3nt: TGTGCCAGCAGCTTGGAGGGGATCGAGCAGTACTTC

len: 15
v_gene: TRBV4-2
j_gene: TRBJ2-5
abundance: NA
d_gene: NA
CDR3aa: CASSQDLRGQETQYF
CDR3nt: TGTGCCAGCAGCCAAGATCTAAGGGGTCAAGAGACCCAGTACTTC

len: 16
v_gene: TRBV5-1
j_gene: TRBJ2-6
abundance: NA
d_gene: NA
CDR3aa: CASSLADSSGANVLTF
CDR3nt: TGCGCCAGCAGCTTGGCCGACAGCTCTGGGGCCAACGTCCTGACTTTC

len: 13
v_gene: TRBV19
j_gene: TRBJ1-1
abundance: NA
d_gene: NA
CDR3aa: CASSNRDRTEAFF
CDR3nt: TGTGCCAGTAGCAACAGGGATCGCACTGAAGCTTTCTTT

len: 15
v_gene: TRBV6-5
j_gene: TRBJ1-5
abundance: NA
d_gene: NA
CDR3aa: CASSYDAGFNQPQHF
CDR3nt: TGTGCCAGCAGTTACGACGCAGGGTTCAATCAGCCCCAGCATTTT

len: 17
v_gene: TRBV5-6
j_gene: TRBJ2-7
abundance: NA
d_gene: NA
CDR3aa: CASSLGADLTEVDEQYF
CDR3nt: TGTGCCAGCAGCTTGGGAGCGGATCTTACCGAAGTCGACGAGCAGTACTTC

len: 14
v_gene: TRBV2
j_gene: TRBJ2-5
abundance: NA
d_gene: NA
CDR3aa: CASSGSQGAKTQYF
CDR3nt: TGTGCCAGCAGTGGAAGTCAGGGTGCTAAGACCCAGTACTTC

len: 14
v_gene: TRBV25-1
j_gene: TRBJ2-1
abundance: few
d_gene: TRBD1
CDR3aa: CASSPYRGQDEQFF
CDR3nt: TGTGCCAGCAGTCCCTACAGGGGGCAGGATGAGCAGTTCTTC

len: 16
v_gene: TRBV12-5
j_gene: TRBJ2-3
abundance: NA
d_gene: TRBD2
CDR3aa: CASGQGTSGMTDTQYF
CDR3nt: TGTGCTAGTGGTCAGGGGACTAGCGGGATGACAGATACGCAGTATTTT

len: 15
v_gene: TRBV7-3
j_gene: TRBJ1-1
abundance: NA
d_gene: TRBD1
CDR3aa: CASRPDRAGNTEAFF
CDR3nt: TGTGCCAGCAGACCGGACAGGGCGGGGAACACTGAAGCTTTCTTT

len: 13
v_gene: TRBV3-1/TRBV3-2
j_gene: TRBJ2-7
abundance: NA
d_gene: TRBD2
CDR3aa: CASSQAGGQEQYF
CDR3nt: TGTGCCAGCAGCCAAGCGGGAGGTCAAGAGCAGTACTTC

len: 15
v_gene: TRBV28
j_gene: TRBJ1-5
abundance: NA
d_gene: NA
CDR3aa: CASSTSGAGNQPQHF
CDR3nt: TGTGCCAGCAGTACGAGCGGGGCTGGGAATCAGCCCCAGCATTTT